The present entry profiles one TCR beta chain with its context. Antigen specificity is unknown. These data originate in a study of beta chain features in type 1 diabetes. The germline gives CDR1 SEHNR, CDR2 FQNEAQ (reference sequence). The CDR3 totals 16 residues. V dropped 4 bases and J dropped 9 bases, with 22 bases sitting between them. Expressed TCRB transcripts were sequenced because the isolated RNA had all been reverse transcribed beforehand. Profiling relied on immunoSEQ multiplex PCR, and the TCRdb table lists in-frame clones only, not all of them. This sample yields about 150,000 clones, of which under 60% are seen a single time; roughly 0.42% belongs to the top ten. General observations from the study: Whether TCRB rearrangement is influenced by HLA type was left unresolved in this analysis. Within patients, naive, central memory and Treg TCRB repertoires seemed more similar than within healthy donors. Cells with high TCR expression could be over-represented when cDNA is sequenced.

The chain combines TRBV7-9 with TRBJ2-1; TRBD2 might be the D (6 bases). The sequenced sample was Tregs from blood. The TCR was taken from a man aged 18 to 29 in good health. The CDR3 here is CASSSMPGTGRIEQFF. The DNA for the CDR3 is TGTGCCAGCAGCTCCATGCCGGGGACTGGTCGAATTGAGCAGTTCTTC.